This T cell receptor (beta chain) was sequenced during a study of blood T cells in healthy people across ages. Study results and caveats: PBMCs were not sorted, which prevented a conclusive comparison of naive versus antigen-experienced cells. Older individuals had lower TCR beta diversity per million T cells (the decline was roughly linear).

V trimming: 3 bases; J trimming: 2 bases; junction bases outside the gene matches: 6. CDR1 SGHTA and CDR2 FQGNSA come from the germline V gene. This CDR3 is built from 15 residues. This clonotype was seen only a few times. As yet, its antigen is unknown. A sample-barcoded 5' primer and a J-beta primer mix were used in a second PCR of roughly 7 to 11 cycles. Samples each returned at least 2.5 million CDR3-containing paired-end reads. TCRdb called the 5' RACE reads again in MiXCR, with one record for every CDR3 protein. The sample has roughly 680,000 distinct CDR3 sequences, 20% to 25% seen once; the top ten hold roughly 3.9%.

The sample taken for sequencing was blood. The clonotype originates from an older man in good health. This chain joins TRBV7-2 and TRBJ2-7, with 8 bases that match TRBD2. The CDR3 sequence is CASSLHSGTTYEQYF. The CDR3 nucleotides read TGTGCCAGCAGCTTGCATAGCGGGACTACCTACGAGCAGTACTTC.